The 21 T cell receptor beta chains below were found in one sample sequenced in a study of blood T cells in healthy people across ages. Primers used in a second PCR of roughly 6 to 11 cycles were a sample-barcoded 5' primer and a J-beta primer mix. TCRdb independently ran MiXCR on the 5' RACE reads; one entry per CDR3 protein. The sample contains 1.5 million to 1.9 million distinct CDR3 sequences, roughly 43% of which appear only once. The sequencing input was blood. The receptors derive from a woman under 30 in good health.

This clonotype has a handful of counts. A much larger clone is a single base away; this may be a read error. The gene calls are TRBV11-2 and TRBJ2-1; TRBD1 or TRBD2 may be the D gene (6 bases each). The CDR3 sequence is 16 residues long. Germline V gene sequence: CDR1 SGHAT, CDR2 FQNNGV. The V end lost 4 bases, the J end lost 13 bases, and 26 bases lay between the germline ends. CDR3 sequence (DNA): TGTGCCAGCAGCTCAGGAGGCTATTGGGGGGCAGAGACCCAGTTCTTC. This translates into CASSSGGYWGAETQFF.

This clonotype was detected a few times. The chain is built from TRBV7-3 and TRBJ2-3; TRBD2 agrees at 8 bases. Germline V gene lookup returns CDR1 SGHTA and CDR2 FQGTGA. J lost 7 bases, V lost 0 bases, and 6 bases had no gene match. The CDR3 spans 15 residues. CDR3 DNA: TGTGCCAGCAGCTTAACAGCGGGAGTTGTTAATACGCAGTATTTT. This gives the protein CASSLTAGVVNTQYF.

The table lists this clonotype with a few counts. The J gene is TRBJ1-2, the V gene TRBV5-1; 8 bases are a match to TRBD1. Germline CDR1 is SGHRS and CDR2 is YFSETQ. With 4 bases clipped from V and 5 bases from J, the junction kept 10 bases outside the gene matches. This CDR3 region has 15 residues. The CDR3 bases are TGCGCCAGCAGCCAAACTTCCGACAGGGGATATGGCTACACCTTC. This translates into CASSQTSDRGYGYTF.

The CDR3 DNA sequence: TGTGCCAGCAGTTACTCTGCCAGGGCCGGCACTGAAGCTTTCTTT. Translating gives CASSYSARAGTEAFF. This chain connects TRBV6-5 to TRBJ1-1; possibly TRBD1 for D (5 bases). This CDR3 has 15 residues. Germline CDR1 and CDR2: MNHEY and SVGAGI. Trimming stripped 0 bases from V and 4 bases from J, with 12 bases between.

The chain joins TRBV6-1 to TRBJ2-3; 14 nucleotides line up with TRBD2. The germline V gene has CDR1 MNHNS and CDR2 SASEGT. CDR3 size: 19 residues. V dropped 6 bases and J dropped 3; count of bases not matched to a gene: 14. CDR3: CASSRTRLAGGSSTDTQYF. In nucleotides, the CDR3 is TGTGCCAGCAGCCGAACCCGACTAGCGGGGGGGAGCTCAACAGATACGCAGTATTTT.

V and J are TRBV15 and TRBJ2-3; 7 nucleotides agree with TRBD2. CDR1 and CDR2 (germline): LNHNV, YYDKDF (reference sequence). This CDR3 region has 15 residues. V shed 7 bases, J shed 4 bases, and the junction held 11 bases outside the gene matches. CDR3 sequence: CATTLLASVADTQYF. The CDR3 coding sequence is TGTGCCACCACCCTACTAGCGAGTGTGGCAGATACGCAGTATTTT.

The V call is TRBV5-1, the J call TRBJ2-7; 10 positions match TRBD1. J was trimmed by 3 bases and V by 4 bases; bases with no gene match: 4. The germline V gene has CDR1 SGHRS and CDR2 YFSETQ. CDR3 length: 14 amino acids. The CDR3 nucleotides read TGCGCCAGCAGCCCGACAGGGGGCCTCTACGAGCAGTACTTC. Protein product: CASSPTGGLYEQYF.

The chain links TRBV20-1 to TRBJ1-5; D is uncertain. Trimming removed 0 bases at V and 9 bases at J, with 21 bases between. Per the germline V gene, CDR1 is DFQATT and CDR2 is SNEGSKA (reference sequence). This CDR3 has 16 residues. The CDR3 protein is CSARDRTPALSSPQHF. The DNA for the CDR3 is TGCAGTGCTAGAGATAGGACCCCGGCCTTGAGTTCGCCCCAGCATTTT.

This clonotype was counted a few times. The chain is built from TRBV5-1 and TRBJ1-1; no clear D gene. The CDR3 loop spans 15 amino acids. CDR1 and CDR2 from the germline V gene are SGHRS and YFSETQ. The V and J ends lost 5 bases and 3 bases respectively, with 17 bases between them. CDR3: CASRPWSFRDTEAFF. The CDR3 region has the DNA TGCGCCAGCAGACCATGGTCCTTTCGGGACACTGAAGCTTTCTTT.

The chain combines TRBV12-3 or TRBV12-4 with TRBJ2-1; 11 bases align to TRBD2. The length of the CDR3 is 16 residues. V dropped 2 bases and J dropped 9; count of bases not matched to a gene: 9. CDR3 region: CASSLKGSGRAREQFF. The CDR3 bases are TGTGCCAGCAGTTTAAAAGGTAGCGGGAGGGCCCGTGAGCAGTTCTTC.

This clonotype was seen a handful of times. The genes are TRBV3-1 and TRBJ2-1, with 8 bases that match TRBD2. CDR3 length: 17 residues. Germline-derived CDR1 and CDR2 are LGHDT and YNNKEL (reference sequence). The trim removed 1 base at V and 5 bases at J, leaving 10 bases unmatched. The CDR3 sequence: CASSQALGAGANNEQFF. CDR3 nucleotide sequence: TGTGCCAGCAGCCAAGCCCTCGGAGCGGGAGCCAACAATGAGCAGTTCTTC.

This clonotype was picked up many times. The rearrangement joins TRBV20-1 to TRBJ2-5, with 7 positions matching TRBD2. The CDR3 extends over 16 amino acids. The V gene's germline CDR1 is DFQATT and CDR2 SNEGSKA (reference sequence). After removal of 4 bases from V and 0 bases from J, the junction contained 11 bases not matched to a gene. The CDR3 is CSAKPFHAGDQETQYF. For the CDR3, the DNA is TGCAGTGCTAAACCGTTTCATGCGGGGGACCAAGAGACCCAGTACTTC.

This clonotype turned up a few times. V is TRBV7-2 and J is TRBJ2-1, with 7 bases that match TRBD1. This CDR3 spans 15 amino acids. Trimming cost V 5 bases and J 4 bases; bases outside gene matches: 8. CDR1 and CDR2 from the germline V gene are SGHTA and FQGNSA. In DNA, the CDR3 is TGTGCCAGCAGCCCAAGGGGACAGAGGTACAATGAGCAGTTCTTC. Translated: CASSPRGQRYNEQFF.

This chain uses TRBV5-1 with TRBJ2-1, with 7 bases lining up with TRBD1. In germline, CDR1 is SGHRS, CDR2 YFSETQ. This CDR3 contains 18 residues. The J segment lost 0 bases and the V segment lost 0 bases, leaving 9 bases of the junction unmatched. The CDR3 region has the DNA TGCGCCAGCAGCTTGGTTAGGGGGACAGCCGACTCCTACAATGAGCAGTTCTTC. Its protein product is CASSLVRGTADSYNEQFF.

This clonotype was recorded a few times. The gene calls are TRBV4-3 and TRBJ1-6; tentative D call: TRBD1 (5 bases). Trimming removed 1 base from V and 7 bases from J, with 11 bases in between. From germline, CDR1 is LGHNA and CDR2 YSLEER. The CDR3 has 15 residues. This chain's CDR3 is CASSQVAGNNSPLHF. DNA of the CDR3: TGCGCCAGCAGCCAAGTTGCAGGGAACAATTCACCCCTCCACTTT.

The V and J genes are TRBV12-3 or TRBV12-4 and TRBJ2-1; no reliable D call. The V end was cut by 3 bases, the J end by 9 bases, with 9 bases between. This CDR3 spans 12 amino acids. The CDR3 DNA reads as TGTGCCAGCAGTTTCAGCCAGCCTGAGCAGTTCTTC. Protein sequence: CASSFSQPEQFF.

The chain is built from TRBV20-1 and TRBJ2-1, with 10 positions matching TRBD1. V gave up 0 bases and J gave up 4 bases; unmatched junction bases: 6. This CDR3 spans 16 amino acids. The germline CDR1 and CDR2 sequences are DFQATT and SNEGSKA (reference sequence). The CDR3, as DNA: TGCAGTGCTAGAGAGCCCGGGACAGGGGATTACAATGAGCAGTTCTTC. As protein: CSAREPGTGDYNEQFF.

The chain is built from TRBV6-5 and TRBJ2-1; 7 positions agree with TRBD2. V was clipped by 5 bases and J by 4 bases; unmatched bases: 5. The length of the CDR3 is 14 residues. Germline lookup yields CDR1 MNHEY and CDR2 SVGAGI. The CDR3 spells CASSLRDYYNEQFF. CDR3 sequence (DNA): TGTGCCAGCAGTCTCCGGGACTATTACAATGAGCAGTTCTTC.

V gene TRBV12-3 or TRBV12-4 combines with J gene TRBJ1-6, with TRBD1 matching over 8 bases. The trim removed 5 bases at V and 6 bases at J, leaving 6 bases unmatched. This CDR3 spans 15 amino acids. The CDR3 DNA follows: TGTGCCAGCAGTCCAGACAGGGGCCTTAATTCACCCCTCCACTTT. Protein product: CASSPDRGLNSPLHF.

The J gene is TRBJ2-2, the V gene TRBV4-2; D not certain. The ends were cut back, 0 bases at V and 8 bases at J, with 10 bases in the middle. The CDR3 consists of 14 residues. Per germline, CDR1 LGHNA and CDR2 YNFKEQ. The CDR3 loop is CASSQDLPPGELFF. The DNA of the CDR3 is TGTGCCAGCAGCCAAGATCTGCCCCCAGGGGAGCTGTTTTTT.

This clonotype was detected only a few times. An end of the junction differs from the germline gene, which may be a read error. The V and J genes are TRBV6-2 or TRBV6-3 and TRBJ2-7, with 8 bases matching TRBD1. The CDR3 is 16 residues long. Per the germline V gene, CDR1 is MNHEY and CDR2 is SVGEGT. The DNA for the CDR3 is TGTGCCAGTAGTTACTCCCTGGACAGGGTGTCCTACGAGCAGTACTTC. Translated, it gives CASSYSLDRVSYEQYF.